These 8 T cell receptor beta chains were all obtained from the same sample, sequenced in a study of T-cell reconstitution after alpha-beta-depleted transplantation in children. The TCRbeta library incorporated unique molecular identifiers. TCRdb called the PCR reads again in MiXCR, with one record for every CDR3 protein. The table has over 80,000 distinct CDR3 sequences, 23% seen once. The sample consisted of PBMCs, taken before TCRalphabeta/CD19-depleted stem cell transplant. Receptors originate from a boy between 2 and 10 years old with acute lymphoblastic leukemia, due to receive a stem cell transplant.

This clonotype showed up just a few times. The chain links TRBV9 to TRBJ2-1, with D maybe TRBD2 (6 bases). Deletions cut 8 bases from V and 3 bases from J, with 24 bases between. Germline lookup yields CDR1 SGDLS and CDR2 YYNGEE. CDR3 length: 17 residues. The CDR3: CARKAGSGGPNYNEQFF. As DNA, the CDR3 is TGTGCCAGGAAGGCGGGTAGCGGAGGGCCGAACTACAATGAGCAGTTCTTC.

V usage is TRBV7-6 and J usage is TRBJ2-5; perhaps TRBD2 as D (5 bases). Germline CDR1 is SGHVS and CDR2 is FNYEAQ. The length of the CDR3 is 13 residues. Deletions cut 5 bases from V and 5 bases from J, with 12 bases between. CDR3 sequence reads: CASSNTIAETQYF. The CDR3 nucleotides read TGTGCCAGCAGCAACACAATAGCGGAGACCCAGTACTTC.

This sequence joins TRBV6-1 and TRBJ1-5, with a possible D match to TRBD1 (5 bases). The CDR3 consists of 15 residues. Germline CDR1 is MNHNS and CDR2 is SASEGT. Trimming left V 6 bases short and J 4 bases short, with 16 bases between. In nucleotides, the CDR3 is TGTGCCAGCAGCGCCCAGGGCTTCGGGAATCAGCCCCAGCATTTT. Residues: CASSAQGFGNQPQHF.

The chain has TRBV7-9 and TRBJ1-1; 7 nucleotides align to TRBD1. This CDR3 comprises 16 residues. Losses at the gene ends were 4 bases for V and 6 bases for J; bases not matched to a gene: 14. Germline V lookup: CDR1 SEHNR, CDR2 FQNEAQ (reference sequence). CDR3 residues: CASSSDGRGPFAEAFF. DNA for the CDR3: TGTGCCAGCAGCTCGGATGGAAGGGGGCCGTTTGCTGAAGCTTTCTTT.

The chain couples TRBV5-1 to TRBJ2-1; 7 bases match TRBD2. The CDR3 has 11 amino acids. Germline CDR1 SGHRS, CDR2 YFSETQ. Unmatched junction bases numbered 1, after V lost 6 bases and J lost 7 bases. This CDR3 is CASTRENEQFF. CDR3 nucleotides: TGCGCCAGCACGCGGGAGAATGAGCAGTTCTTC.

This sequence joins TRBV29-1 and TRBJ1-1; no firm D call. Trimming stripped 3 bases from V and 2 bases from J, with 13 bases between. CDR3 length: 14 amino acids. Germline assignment: CDR1 SQVTM and CDR2 ANQGSEA. The CDR3, as DNA: TGCAGCGTTGATTCTAGGGAGGGAAACACTGAAGCTTTCTTT. The encoded protein is CSVDSREGNTEAFF. The full variable domain, in which reference TRBV29-1 and TRBJ1-1 provide the parts outside the CDR3, is SAVISQKPSRDICQRGTSLTIQCQVDSQVTMMFWYRQQPGQSLTLIATANQGSEATYESGFVIDKFPISRPNLTFSTLTVSNMSPEDSSIYLCSVDSREGNTEAFFGQGTRLTVV.

In its sample, this clonotype was seen many times. This chain uses TRBV20-1 with TRBJ2-1, with a weak D call TRBD2 (6 bases). The CDR3 runs to 14 residues. V lost 5 bases and J lost 5, with 16 bases in between. Germline V gene sequence: CDR1 DFQATT, CDR2 SNEGSKA (reference sequence). The CDR3 sequence is CSAPSGSPDNEQFF. The DNA of the CDR3 is TGCAGTGCTCCGTCCGGGAGCCCCGACAATGAGCAGTTCTTC.

There are a few counts of this clonotype. V is TRBV6-1 and J is TRBJ2-1; possibly TRBD1 or TRBD2 for D (6 bases each). CDR1 and CDR2 from the germline V gene are MNHNS and SASEGT. CDR3 length: 15 amino acids. V lost 2 bases and J lost 10, with 18 bases in between. This CDR3 reads CASSERSGAPSEQFF. In DNA, the CDR3 is TGTGCCAGCAGTGAAAGGTCGGGGGCCCCTAGCGAGCAGTTCTTC.